The clone carrying this T cell receptor beta chain was seen ten or more times. Its specificity is unknown. This sample is part of a study of CD8 T cells in ankylosing spondylitis. Study findings and constraints: A motif in TCR beta, a set of eight highly homologous variants, appeared characteristic of ankylosing spondylitis blood.

TCRdb processed the 5' RACE reads anew with MiXCR; each CDR3 protein has one entry. The table lists 130,000 or so distinct CDR3 sequences, 6% to 8.5% of them singletons. The length of the CDR3 is 13 residues. The germline gives CDR1 MRHNA, CDR2 SNTAGT. Trimming took off 3 bases at V and 5 bases at J, with 7 bases between the two ends. The origin of this receptor is a male donor with ankylosing spondylitis or in good health (not recorded which). J is TRBJ2-2 and V is TRBV6-4; possibly TRBD2 for D (6 bases). Sequencing was done on a sample of blood, either unsorted or a sorted T cell fraction (not recorded which). The CDR3 reads CASSEEGTGELFF. CDR3 nucleotide sequence: TGTGCCAGCAGTGAGGAGGGAACCGGGGAGCTGTTTTTT.